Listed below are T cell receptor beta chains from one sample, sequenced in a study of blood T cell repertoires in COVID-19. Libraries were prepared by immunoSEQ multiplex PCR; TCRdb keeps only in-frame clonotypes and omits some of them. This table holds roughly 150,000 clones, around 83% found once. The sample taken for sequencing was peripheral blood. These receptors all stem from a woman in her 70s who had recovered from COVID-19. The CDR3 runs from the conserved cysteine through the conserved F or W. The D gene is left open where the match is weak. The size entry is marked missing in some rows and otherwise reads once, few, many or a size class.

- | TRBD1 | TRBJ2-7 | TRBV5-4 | TGTGCCAGCAGCGGGAGACAGGGGGGTTCCGAGCAGTACTTC | CASSGRQGGSEQYF
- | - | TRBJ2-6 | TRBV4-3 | TGCGCCAGCAGCCAAGATTCGAGGGGGTGGCTCCCGACTTTC | CASSQDSRGWLPTF
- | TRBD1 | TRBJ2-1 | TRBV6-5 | TGTGCCAGCAGTTACTCGAGGGACAGGGTCGTGGAGCAGTTCTTC | CASSYSRDRVVEQFF
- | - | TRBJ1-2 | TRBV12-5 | TGTGCTAGTGGTTTGGAACCGGTAGGGGGTGGCTACACCTTC | CASGLEPVGGGYTF
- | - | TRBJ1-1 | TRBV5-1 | TGCGCCAGCAGGGGAGGGGTGGTCACTGAAGCTTTCTTT | CASRGGVVTEAFF
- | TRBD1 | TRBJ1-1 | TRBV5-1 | TGCGCCAGCAGCTTTGAACAGGGGATGAACACTGAAGCTTTCTTT | CASSFEQGMNTEAFF
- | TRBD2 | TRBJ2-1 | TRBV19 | TGTGCCAGTAGTGCAGGGACTAGCGGGGGGGCCGTTGAGCAGTTCTTC | CASSAGTSGGAVEQFF
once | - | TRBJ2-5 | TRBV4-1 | TGCGCCAGCAGCCCGGGGGAGATGTACCAAGAGACCCAGTACTTC | CASSPGEMYQETQYF
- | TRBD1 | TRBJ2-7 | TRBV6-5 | TGTGCCAGCAGTTCCGAGCCATGGACAGGGAACTACGAGCAGTACTTC | CASSSEPWTGNYEQYF
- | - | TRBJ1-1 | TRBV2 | TGTGCCAGCAGTGGGGCAGGGTTGTCTGAAGCTTTCTTT | CASSGAGLSEAFF
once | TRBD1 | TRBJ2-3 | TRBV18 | TGTGCCAGCCGCCAGGGGGCTAGCACAGATACGCAGTATTTT | CASRQGASTDTQYF
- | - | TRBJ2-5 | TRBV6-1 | TGTGCCAGCAGTGAGCGAGGCCAGACCCAGTACTTC | CASSERGQTQYF
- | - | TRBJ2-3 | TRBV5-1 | TGCGCCAGCAGCTTCAACCCAGCGGGCACCACAGATACGCAGTATTTT | CASSFNPAGTTDTQYF
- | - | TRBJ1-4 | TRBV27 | TGTGCCACCAGAGGGGGACCAACTAATGAAAAACTGTTTTTT | CATRGGPTNEKLFF
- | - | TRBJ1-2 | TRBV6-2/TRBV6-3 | TGTGCCAGCAGCACATATGGGTCCAATCGAGGGAATGGCTACACCTTC | CASSTYGSNRGNGYTF
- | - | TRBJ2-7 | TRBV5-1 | TGCGCCAGCAGCTTGCCCACCTCAGGGTACGAGCAGTACTTC | CASSLPTSGYEQYF
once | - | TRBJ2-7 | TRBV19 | TGTGCCAGCAGCCCAGGGTTTGCCTACGAGCAGTACTTC | CASSPGFAYEQYF
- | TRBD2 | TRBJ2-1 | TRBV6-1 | TGTGCCAGCAGTGACGGGCGGGGGGGCTCCTACAATGAGCAGTTCTTC | CASSDGRGGSYNEQFF
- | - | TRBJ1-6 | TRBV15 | TGTGCCACCAGCAGAGGGGGAGGGAGAGGGTCACCCCTCCACTTT | CATSRGGGRGSPLHF
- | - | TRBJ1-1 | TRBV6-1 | TGTGCCAGCAGTGAATTAGGGGGTAACACTGAAGCTTTCTTT | CASSELGGNTEAFF
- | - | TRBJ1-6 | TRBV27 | TGTGCCAGCAGTTTTGTCCAGGGATATAATTCACCCCTCCACTTT | CASSFVQGYNSPLHF
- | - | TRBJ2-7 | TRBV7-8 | TGTGCCAGCAGCCCCGGCTACGAGCAGTACTTC | CASSPGYEQYF
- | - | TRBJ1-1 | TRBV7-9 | TGTGCCAGCAGCCCCGTAGGAGGGAGGGGTACTGAAGCTTTCTTT | CASSPVGGRGTEAFF
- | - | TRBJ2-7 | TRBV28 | TGTGCCAGCAGAACACAGGGTGGTGACTACGAGCAGTACTTC | CASRTQGGDYEQYF
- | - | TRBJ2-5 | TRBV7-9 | TGTGCCAGCAGCTTGGCCCACCTTAGCCGAGAGACCCAGTACTTC | CASSLAHLSRETQYF
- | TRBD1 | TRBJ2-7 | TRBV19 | TGTGCCAGCCAGAGGAGGGGACAGGGACCTTCCTACGAGCAGTACTTC | CASQRRGQGPSYEQYF
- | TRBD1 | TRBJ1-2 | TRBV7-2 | TGTGCCAGCAGCTGGGACAGGGCGGGGGTTGGCTACACCTTC | CASSWDRAGVGYTF
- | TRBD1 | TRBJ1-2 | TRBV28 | TGTGCCAGCCTTACTCCGGGACAGCACAATCCTAACTATGGCTACACCTTC | CASLTPGQHNPNYGYTF
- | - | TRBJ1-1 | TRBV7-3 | TGTGCCAGCAGCACCCTAGGGAGCGCTGAAGCTTTCTTT | CASSTLGSAEAFF